Shown below are 18 T cell receptor beta chains from a single sample sequenced in a study of blood T cell repertoires in COVID-19. Libraries were prepared by immunoSEQ multiplex PCR; TCRdb keeps only in-frame clonotypes and omits some of them. The table has around 73,000 clones, 82% seen once. Sequencing input: peripheral blood. The receptors stem from a woman aged 55-69 years with acute or convalescent COVID-19.

CDR3 protein: CASSTGTANYGYTF. CDR3 DNA: TGCGCCAGCAGCACGGGGACAGCTAACTATGGCTACACCTTC. The gene calls are TRBV5-1 and TRBJ1-2; 7 bases align to TRBD1. V shed 4 bases, J shed 0 bases, and the junction held 3 bases outside the gene matches. Germline V gives CDR1 SGHRS, CDR2 YFSETQ. There are 14 residues in the CDR3.

The gene calls are TRBV2 and TRBJ1-2; TRBD1 is a possible D gene (5 bases). The germline gives CDR1 SNHLY, CDR2 FYNNEI. This CDR3 spans 12 amino acids. The V end lost 7 bases, the J end lost 2 bases, and 8 bases lay between the germline ends. CDR3 sequence reads: CASNRLNYGYTF. The CDR3 DNA reads TGTGCCAGCAACAGGTTAAACTATGGCTACACCTTC.

This clone was detected only a few times. V and J are TRBV14 and TRBJ1-1; D uncertain. The CDR3 loop spans 14 amino acids. V lost 8 bases to trimming and J lost 2 bases, with 15 bases between them. Germline V gene data show CDR1 as SGHDN and CDR2 as FVKESK. CDR3 nucleotide sequence: TGTGCCAGCGGGAGAGGGATTAGAAACACTGAAGCTTTCTTT. Protein sequence: CASGRGIRNTEAFF.

The rearrangement uses TRBV28 and TRBJ1-4; 9 nucleotides line up with TRBD1. CDR1 and CDR2 (germline): MDHEN, SYDVKM. The V segment lost 3 bases and the J segment 4 bases; nucleotides outside the gene matches: 3. CDR3 length equals 15 residues. CDR3 amino acids: CASSLAGQGNEKLFF. CDR3 coding DNA: TGTGCCAGCAGTTTGGCGGGACAGGGTAATGAAAAACTGTTTTTT.

This clone was seen more than once but under ten times. V usage is TRBV4-1 and J usage is TRBJ2-2; D might be TRBD2 (6 bases). The CDR3 length is 15 residues. Trimming took 0 bases from V and 3 from J, leaving 8 bases between them. Germline V CDR1 and CDR2: MGHRA, YSYEKL. Here the CDR3 DNA reads TGCGCCAGCAGCCAAGATGCGGGGTACACCGGGGAGCTGTTTTTT. Amino acids: CASSQDAGYTGELFF.

The V and J genes are TRBV29-1 and TRBJ1-5; TRBD1 matches at 8 bases. V shed 4 bases, J shed 5 bases, and the junction held 4 bases outside the gene matches. The CDR3 extends over 13 amino acids. The germline V gene has CDR1 SQVTM and CDR2 ANQGSEA. The CDR3 is CSVGTGWDQPQHF. The CDR3 nucleotides are TGCAGCGTTGGGACAGGGTGGGATCAGCCCCAGCATTTT.

The chain combines TRBV25-1 with TRBJ1-2; no clear D gene. The germline CDR1 and CDR2 sequences are MGHDK and SYGVNS. The CDR3 is 16 amino acids. V lost 3 bases to trimming and J lost 1 base, with 15 bases between them. CDR3 DNA: TGTGCCAGCAGTGAGATAGCGACACATCTTAACTATGGCTACACCTTC. Protein: CASSEIATHLNYGYTF.

The V call is TRBV4-1, the J call TRBJ1-2, with 8 positions matching TRBD1. The CDR3 runs 12 residues. V shed 3 bases, J shed 8 bases, and the junction held 2 bases outside the gene matches. In germline, CDR1 is MGHRA, CDR2 YSYEKL. This CDR3 reads CASSQTGAGYTF. The CDR3 nucleotides read TGCGCCAGCAGCCAGACAGGGGCGGGCTACACCTTC.

The chain is built from TRBV5-4 and TRBJ2-2; 16 bases align to TRBD2. Germline CDR1 is SGHNT and CDR2 is YYREEE (reference sequence). The CDR3 has 19 amino acids. V shed 3 bases and J 5 bases; nucleotides not matched to a gene: 10. The CDR3 is CASSYPGLAGGPGTGELFF. The CDR3, as DNA: TGTGCCAGCAGCTACCCGGGACTAGCGGGGGGGCCGGGAACCGGGGAGCTGTTTTTT.

V is TRBV15 and J is TRBJ2-3; 12 nucleotides agree with TRBD2. V shed 3 bases, J shed 5 bases, and the junction held 6 bases outside the gene matches. The CDR3 length is 16 residues. CDR1 and CDR2 from the germline V gene are LNHNV and YYDKDF (reference sequence). The CDR3 sequence is CATSSKLAGGLDTQYF. As DNA, the CDR3 is TGTGCCACCAGCAGCAAACTAGCGGGGGGCTTAGATACGCAGTATTTT.

The V call is TRBV23-1, the J call TRBJ2-2; D is unclear. TRBV23-1 is an ORF, with its function uncertain. The V and J ends lost 0 bases and 2 bases respectively, with 7 bases between them. The CDR3 loop spans 15 amino acids. DNA of the CDR3: TGCGCCAGCAGTCAATCGCAGGTAAACACCGGGGAGCTGTTTTTT. This gives the protein CASSQSQVNTGELFF.

The chain is built from TRBV5-1 and TRBJ2-3; 7 positions agree with TRBD1. This CDR3 has 15 residues. Trimming at V came to 5 bases and at J to 0 bases, leaving 6 bases not matched to a gene. Germline loops: CDR1 SGHRS, CDR2 YFSETQ. CDR3 nucleotide sequence: TGCGCCAGCAGGGGGGACAGTTCTAGCACAGATACGCAGTATTTT. This gives the protein CASRGDSSSTDTQYF.

This clone appeared once. The chain uses TRBV6-6 and TRBJ1-2; tentatively, D is TRBD1 (5 bases). This CDR3 is built from 14 residues. The germline V and J ends were trimmed by 2 bases and 0 bases, with 7 bases remaining between them. CDR1 and CDR2 from the germline V gene are MNHNY and SVGAGI (reference sequence). CDR3 in amino acids: CASSYPTANYGYTF. Written as DNA, the CDR3 is TGTGCCAGCAGTTACCCGACAGCTAACTATGGCTACACCTTC.

The V and J genes are TRBV18 and TRBJ2-7; 9 bases are a match to TRBD1. Germline lookup yields CDR1 KGHSH and CDR2 LQKENI. The CDR3 contains 16 residues. The trim removed 2 bases at V and 2 bases at J, leaving 7 bases unmatched. The CDR3 nucleotides are TGTGCCAGCTCACCAAGGGGGACAGGGCTGACCTACGAGCAGTACTTC. Encoded protein: CASSPRGTGLTYEQYF.

This clone was observed a single time. The chain recombines TRBV7-9 with TRBJ2-1; D possibly corresponds to TRBD2 (6 bases). Germline V CDR1 and CDR2: SEHNR, FQNEAQ (reference sequence). The CDR3 extends over 15 amino acids. The V end lost 5 bases, the J end lost 6 bases, and 17 bases lay between the germline ends. CDR3 loop: CASSPYRLGRNEQFF. The DNA of the CDR3 is TGTGCCAGCAGCCCCTATCGACTAGGACGCAATGAGCAGTTCTTC.

The chain employs TRBV29-1 and TRBJ2-1, with D tentatively TRBD2 (7 bases). The CDR3 contains 16 residues. Deletions cut 4 bases from V and 0 bases from J, with 16 bases between. Germline V gene sequence: CDR1 SQVTM, CDR2 ANQGSEA. For the CDR3, the DNA is TGCAGCGTTGTCTACGCGGGGGCGAGCTCCTACAATGAGCAGTTCTTC. Protein sequence: CSVVYAGASSYNEQFF.

The J gene is TRBJ1-6, the V gene TRBV7-3; a weak D match, TRBD1 (6 bases). The germline gives CDR1 SGHTA, CDR2 FQGTGA. V lost 3 bases to trimming and J lost 9 bases, with 15 bases between them. The CDR3 is 15 amino acids. In nucleotides, the CDR3 is TGTGCCAGCAGCTTGGACAGCTCCGTCAGTTCACCCCTCCACTTT. Its protein is CASSLDSSVSSPLHF. Combining the CDR3 with reference TRBV7-3 and TRBJ1-6 gives the whole variable domain GAGVSQTPSNKVTEKGKYVELRCDPISGHTALYWYRQSLGQGPEFLIYFQGTGAADDSGLPNDRFFAVRPEGSVSTLKIQRTERGDSAVYLCASSLDSSVSSPLHFGNGTRLTVT.

The chain joins TRBV9 to TRBJ2-5; 8 positions agree with TRBD2. The CDR3 has 15 residues. J lost 5 bases, V lost 10 bases, and 16 bases had no gene match. Germline V gene lookup returns CDR1 SGDLS and CDR2 YYNGEE. CDR3: CAGRPGRAYPETQYF. The DNA for the CDR3 is TGTGCCGGACGCCCCGGGAGGGCCTATCCCGAGACCCAGTACTTC. Filled out from reference TRBV9 and TRBJ2-5, the complete variable domain reads DSGVTQTPKHLITATGQRVTLRCSPRSGDLSVYWYQQSLDQGLQFLIQYYNGEERAKGNILERFSAQQFPDLHSELNLSSLELGDSALYFCAGRPGRAYPETQYFGPGTRLLVL.